The 24 T cell receptor beta chains below were found in one sample sequenced in a study of response to subunit inactivated influenza vaccine. MiXCR, run by TCRdb on the RT-PCR reads, gives a single entry per CDR3 protein. The table shows about 780,000 distinct CDR3 sequences, with about a fifth occurring only once. This sample comprised PBMCs from blood, obtained less than 6 days after vaccination. The receptors originated from a man in his fifties or sixties who received an inactivated influenza vaccine.

This clonotype was counted a few times. The gene calls are TRBV20-1 and TRBJ2-3; 10 nucleotides align to TRBD2. The CDR3 covers 14 residues. Germline trimming cut 5 bases from V and 5 bases from J; bases unmatched to any gene: 7. Germline loops: CDR1 DFQATT, CDR2 SNEGSKA (reference sequence). The CDR3 sequence is CSAVAGGARDTQYF. In DNA form, the CDR3 reads TGCAGTGCTGTAGCGGGGGGTGCTCGAGATACGCAGTATTTT.

This clonotype was recorded at least ten times. The genes are TRBV12-3 or TRBV12-4 and TRBJ1-2; 7 bases fit TRBD1. CDR3 size: 15 residues. J lost 7 bases, V lost 1 base, and 9 bases had no gene match. The CDR3 nucleotides read TGTGCCAGCAGTTTAGGAGTGACAGGGTCGTTTGGCTACACCTTC. As protein: CASSLGVTGSFGYTF.

This clonotype showed up just once. The chain has TRBV5-1 and TRBJ2-1, with a weak D call TRBD2 (5 bases). Deletions cut 8 bases from V and 6 bases from J, with 18 bases between. In germline, CDR1 is SGHRS, CDR2 YFSETQ. This CDR3 has 14 amino acids. This CDR3 reads CASSASWVGNEQFF. The CDR3, as DNA: TGCGCCAGTAGCGCCTCTTGGGTTGGCAATGAGCAGTTCTTC.

The chain carries TRBV4-3 and TRBJ2-3; no clear D gene. CDR1 LGHNA and CDR2 YSLEER come from the germline V gene. The germline V and J ends were trimmed by 0 bases and 1 base, with 8 bases remaining between them. This CDR3 is built from 15 residues. CDR3 protein: CASSQDGRRTDTQYF. The CDR3 bases are TGCGCCAGCAGCCAAGATGGGCGGCGCACAGATACGCAGTATTTT.

The chain combines TRBV2 with TRBJ2-3, with 8 bases aligning to TRBD1. Germline-derived CDR1 and CDR2 are SNHLY and FYNNEI. This CDR3 region has 14 residues. V lost 4 bases and J lost 10; bases outside the gene matches: 10. CDR3 amino acids: CASSGLQGVGSQYF. As DNA, the CDR3 is TGTGCCAGCAGTGGCCTACAGGGGGTCGGGTCGCAGTATTTT.

This chain uses TRBV7-6 with TRBJ2-3, with no clear D. Germline lookup yields CDR1 SGHVS and CDR2 FNYEAQ. The CDR3 spans 12 residues. Trimming cost V 2 bases and J 12 bases, with 12 bases left between them. The CDR3 region is CASSLQVGTQYF. The DNA of the CDR3 is TGTGCCAGCAGCTTACAAGTGGGTACCCAGTATTTT.

The gene calls are TRBV9 and TRBJ2-1, with TRBD2 matching over 8 bases. The J segment lost 1 base and the V segment lost 2 bases, leaving 11 bases of the junction unmatched. The germline V gene encodes CDR1 SGDLS and CDR2 YYNGEE. The CDR3 is made up of 18 amino acids. CDR3 residues: CASSVQLAASRSYNEQFF. CDR3 DNA sequence: TGTGCCAGCAGCGTCCAACTAGCGGCCTCGCGGTCCTACAATGAGCAGTTCTTC.

This clonotype has more than one count but fewer than ten. This chain links TRBV12-3 or TRBV12-4 with TRBJ1-1; D gene uncertain. V was trimmed by 3 bases and J by 6 bases, leaving 17 bases between them. This CDR3 has 15 amino acids. Written as DNA, the CDR3 is TGTGCCAGCAGTTTCAGGACGATGGGGAGACCTGAAGCTTTCTTT. It specifies CASSFRTMGRPEAFF.

This clonotype was seen a few times. The junction does not match germline at one end; this may be a read error. The chain joins TRBV28 to TRBJ2-7, with D possibly matching TRBD2 (7 bases). The germline V gene encodes CDR1 MDHEN and CDR2 SYDVKM. The CDR3 runs 12 residues. The CDR3 DNA sequence: TGTGCCAGCCGCCGGGGGGCAGGCCACGGAGTTTTC. Translating gives CASRRGAGHGVF. Supplemented by reference TRBV28 and TRBJ2-7, the full variable domain reads DVKVTQSSRYLVKRTGEKVFLECVQDMDHENMFWYRQDPGLGLRLIYFSYDVKMKEKGDIPEGYSVSREKKERFSLILESASTNQTSMYLCASRRGAGHGVFGPGTRLTVT.

This clonotype was counted ten times or more. The rearrangement links TRBV6-4 to TRBJ2-7; a possible D gene is TRBD2 (5 bases). The CDR3 extends over 15 amino acids. The V gene lost 6 bases and the J gene lost 1 base, with 16 bases spanning the gap. Germline CDR1 reads MRHNA; CDR2 reads SNTAGT. The CDR3 DNA sequence: TGTGCCAGCAGCCCGGACGGGGAAATTTCCTACGAGCAGTACTTC. As protein: CASSPDGEISYEQYF.

Written as DNA, the CDR3 is TGCAGTGCTAGAGTGAGTAGCGGGGGGATCTACAATGAGCAGTTCTTC. This encodes CSARVSSGGIYNEQFF. The chain employs TRBV20-1 and TRBJ2-1; 10 nucleotides match TRBD2. V was pared by 1 base and J by 3 bases, with 6 bases of the junction left unmatched. Germline loops: CDR1 DFQATT, CDR2 SNEGSKA (reference sequence). This CDR3 spans 16 amino acids.

This clonotype was recorded a few times. This sequence joins TRBV10-2 and TRBJ2-5; no definite D call. CDR3 length: 17 residues. Germline values: CDR1 WSHSY, CDR2 SAAADI. Trimming removed 3 bases at V and 5 bases at J, with 22 bases between. CDR3 sequence reads: CASSEGLWATDRETQYF. The DNA of the CDR3 is TGCGCCAGCAGTGAAGGGCTCTGGGCCACTGATCGGGAGACCCAGTACTTC.

This clonotype was detected ten times or more. The CDR3: CSASLAGVETQYF. The CDR3 DNA reads as TGCAGTGCTAGTCTAGCGGGTGTGGAGACCCAGTACTTC. The rearrangement links TRBV20-1 to TRBJ2-5; 8 positions agree with TRBD2. J gave up 5 bases and V 3 bases, and 5 bases lay outside the gene matches. CDR3 size: 13 residues. CDR1 is DFQATT, CDR2 SNEGSKA, per germline (reference sequence).

This clonotype appeared a few times. This sequence joins TRBV11-2 and TRBJ2-1; D perhaps matches TRBD2 (6 bases). From germline, CDR1 is SGHAT and CDR2 FQNNGV. V gave up 2 bases and J gave up 4 bases, with 21 bases separating them. The CDR3 covers 18 residues. The CDR3 region is CASSLIRYGRRGYNEQFF. The CDR3 nucleotides are TGTGCCAGCAGCTTAATTCGATACGGCAGGAGGGGTTACAATGAGCAGTTCTTC.

The V gene is TRBV2, the J gene TRBJ1-4, with a possible D match to TRBD1 (5 bases). The V gene lost 3 bases and the J gene lost 11 bases, with 19 bases spanning the gap. This CDR3 contains 15 residues. Germline V CDR1 and CDR2: SNHLY, FYNNEI. For the CDR3, the DNA is TGTGCCAGCAGTGAGTGGGACGCGACAAAAGGGAAACTGTTTTTT. Residues: CASSEWDATKGKLFF.

This rearrangement joins TRBV7-2 to TRBJ2-7, with 9 nucleotides matching TRBD2. This CDR3 contains 16 residues. Per the germline V gene, CDR1 is SGHTA and CDR2 is FQGNSA. J gave up 2 bases and V 0 bases, and 5 bases lay outside the gene matches. The CDR3: CASSLATSGLPYEQYF. CDR3 sequence (DNA): TGTGCCAGCAGCTTAGCCACTAGCGGGCTCCCCTACGAGCAGTACTTC.

This clonotype was observed a few times. This chain uses TRBV7-2 with TRBJ2-5; the match to TRBD2 covers 13 bases. Trimming took 4 bases from V and 5 from J; bases not matched to a gene: 7. From germline, CDR1 is SGHTA and CDR2 FQGNSA. The CDR3 consists of 16 residues. The CDR3 sequence: CASSYLGLAGWETQYF. Here the CDR3 DNA reads TGTGCCAGCAGCTACCTGGGACTAGCGGGGTGGGAGACCCAGTACTTC. The full variable domain, in which reference TRBV7-2 and TRBJ2-5 provide the parts outside the CDR3, is GAGVSQSPSNKVTEKGKDVELRCDPISGHTALYWYRQSLGQGLEFLIYFQGNSAPDKSGLPSDRFSAERTGGSVSTLTIQRTQQEDSAVYLCASSYLGLAGWETQYFGPGTRLLVL.

This clonotype has more than one count but fewer than ten. The chain uses TRBV20-1 and TRBJ2-1, with 9 bases identical to TRBD2. The CDR3 is made up of 15 amino acids. Germline V CDR1 and CDR2: DFQATT, SNEGSKA (reference sequence). The V and J ends lost 0 bases and 4 bases, in that order; junction bases with no gene match: 4. DNA for the CDR3: TGCAGTGCTAGAGACAGCGGGGGGAGATACAATGAGCAGTTCTTC. It encodes CSARDSGGRYNEQFF.

V gene TRBV24-1 combines with J gene TRBJ2-2, with no clear D. With 5 bases removed from V and 5 bases from J, the gap between germline ends came to 11 bases. The germline V gene encodes CDR1 KGHDR and CDR2 SFDVKD. This CDR3 is built from 14 residues. The CDR3 loop is CATSGARLTGELFF. The DNA of the CDR3 is TGTGCCACCAGTGGGGCTCGGCTTACCGGGGAGCTGTTTTTT.

A few counts support this clonotype. This chain links TRBV7-8 with TRBJ1-1, with a tentative D call TRBD1 (6 bases). The V gene lost 1 base and the J gene lost 3 bases, with 18 bases spanning the gap. CDR1 is SGHVS and CDR2 is FQNEAQ in the germline V gene. This CDR3 spans 17 amino acids. The CDR3 bases are TGTGCCAGCAGCTTAGAGGACCTCGGGGGGGCAGACACTGAAGCTTTCTTT. Its translation: CASSLEDLGGADTEAFF.

This sequence joins TRBV7-2 and TRBJ2-7; D is perhaps TRBD1 (6 bases). CDR1 is SGHTA, CDR2 FQGNSA, per germline. This CDR3 comprises 15 residues. The germline V and J ends were trimmed by 5 bases and 1 base, with 15 bases remaining between them. The CDR3 here is CASSLEGVGSYEQYF. The CDR3 nucleotides read TGTGCCAGCAGCCTAGAGGGGGTCGGGTCCTACGAGCAGTACTTC.

In its sample, this clonotype was seen many times. V gene TRBV4-3 combines with J gene TRBJ2-3; D remains ambiguous. Germline V gives CDR1 LGHNA, CDR2 YSLEER. With 0 bases removed from V and 10 bases from J, the gap between germline ends came to 11 bases. CDR3 size: 13 residues. This CDR3 reads CASSQDAGEAQYF. CDR3 coding DNA: TGCGCCAGCAGCCAAGATGCTGGAGAGGCGCAGTATTTT.

V gene TRBV7-8 combines with J gene TRBJ1-2; perhaps TRBD1 as D (5 bases). CDR3 length: 17 amino acids. Trimming took 5 bases from V and 3 from J, leaving 22 bases between them. Germline CDR1 SGHVS, CDR2 FQNEAQ. The CDR3 DNA reads as TGTGCCAGCAGCCCGCTTACATCCCACGGGACGGACTATGGCTACACCTTC. Its protein product is CASSPLTSHGTDYGYTF. Using reference TRBV7-8 and TRBJ1-2 for the parts outside the CDR3, the full variable domain is GAGVSQSPRYKVAKRGQDVALRCDPISGHVSLFWYQQALGQGPEFLTYFQNEAQLDKSGLPSDRFFAERPEGSVSTLKIQRTQQEDSAVYLCASSPLTSHGTDYGYTFGSGTRLTVV.

The rearrangement links TRBV6-2 or TRBV6-3 to TRBJ2-3, with TRBD2 identical over 12 bases. Germline CDR1 MNHEY, CDR2 SVGEGT. The J segment lost 5 bases and the V segment lost 0 bases, leaving 9 bases of the junction unmatched. The CDR3 spans 18 residues. The CDR3 region has the DNA TGTGCCAGCAGTTACTCGACTAGCGGGGGTCATGATAGAGATACGCAGTATTTT. Residues: CASSYSTSGGHDRDTQYF.